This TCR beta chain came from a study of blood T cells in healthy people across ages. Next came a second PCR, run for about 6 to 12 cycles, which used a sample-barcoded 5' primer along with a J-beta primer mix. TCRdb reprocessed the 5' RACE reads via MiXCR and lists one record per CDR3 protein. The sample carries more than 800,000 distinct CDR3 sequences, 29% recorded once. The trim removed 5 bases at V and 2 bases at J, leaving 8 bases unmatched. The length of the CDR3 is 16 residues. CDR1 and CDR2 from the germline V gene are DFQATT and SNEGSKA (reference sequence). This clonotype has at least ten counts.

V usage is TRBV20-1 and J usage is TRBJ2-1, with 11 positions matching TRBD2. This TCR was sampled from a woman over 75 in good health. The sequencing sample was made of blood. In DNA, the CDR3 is TGCAGTGCTCCCGTCCGACTAGCGGGGCCCTACAATGAGCAGTTCTTC. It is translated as CSAPVRLAGPYNEQFF.